This T cell receptor (beta chain) was recorded in a study of post-analysis software for immune sequencing data. For this clonotype: Antigen specificity is unknown.

Unique molecular identifiers were present in the TCR beta cDNA libraries. From roughly 1 to 10 million T cells, around 500,000 cDNA molecules were obtained. One entry per CDR3 protein results from TCRdb running MiXCR on the PCR reads. This sample has about 150,000 distinct CDR3 sequences, with approximately 30% found just once. The study's findings and limits: Normalized Chao1 diversity was significantly lower in multiple sclerosis patients than in controls. TRBV5-6, TRBV5-1 and TRBV20-1 belonged to a set of a few TRBV segments that were more frequent in patients than controls. Batch-mates among the samples co-clustered strongly by F measure.

The germline CDR1 and CDR2 sequences are KGHSH and LQKENI. The germline V and J ends were trimmed by 5 bases and 1 base, with 8 bases remaining between them. This CDR3 contains 13 residues. Specimen: blood. The sequence came from a girl between 5 and 17 years old with multiple sclerosis. The V call is TRBV18, the J call TRBJ1-1; no clear D. The CDR3 reads CASSNRRNTEAFF. Here the CDR3 DNA reads TGTGCCAGCTCAAATAGGAGGAACACTGAAGCTTTCTTT.